The T cell receptor beta chain under discussion was sequenced for a study of beta chain features in type 1 diabetes (dated by TCRdb to 2016 to 2018). Broadly, across the study: Patients and healthy donors did not differ in mean age, gender distribution, total cell number or subset yield. A total of 85 million to 140 million sorted cells were examined across all samples, and a strong correlation was observed between cell number per subset and RNA yield. In the study, recently diagnosed type 1 diabetes patients and matched healthy donors were compared on the TCRB repertoires of their sorted circulating CD4+ T cell subsets. Naive and central memory subsets were obtained from all 30 or so donors, but regulatory and stem cell-like memory subsets were isolated from only 8 patients and roughly 8 healthy donors.

The entire isolated RNA was reverse transcribed using the High Capacity cDNA Reverse Transcription Kit, and thus expressed TCRB transcripts were sequenced. Deep immunoSEQ sequencing was performed on naive, central memory and regulatory T cell samples, with an average of approximately 4 million total reads per sample. After sorted cells were lysed in RLT buffer, RNA was extracted with DNase-treated RNeasy Micro or Mini kits, with the choice depending on cell number. To prevent cross-contamination, every cell subset was processed on its own, while patient and healthy donor samples were processed together. TCRB sequences were amplified from cDNA with the immunoSEQ multiplex PCR, producing 87-bp fragments spanning the CDR3 region. Sequencing of the amplicons was done on the Illumina HiSeq platform. The original methods were these. Synthetic template baselines were used to correct PCR bias computationally, reads within Hamming distance 2 were collapsed, and singletons that could not be merged were discarded. By aligning reads against IMGT, V, D and J genes, CDR3 length, and insertions or deletions at six rearrangement sites were assigned. Within each subset, clonotype counts were normalized to sorted cell number, and only after that were true diversity and Gini coefficients computed with the tcR R package. The overlap coefficient, calculated on TCRB nucleotide sequences, was used to measure repertoire sharing. Out-of-frame TCRB sequences from naive cells were analyzed as a proxy for the pre-selection repertoire. In its TCRdb copy, this immuneACCESS table keeps in-frame sequences only and misses some clones. Where compared with another copy, unresolved V genes explain less than half of these, and the others have no known cause. For V, J and clone size, that table is used; D and trimming come from the DNA. This sample is represented by nearly 700,000 clones; roughly 13% of them were singletons. The ten largest clones take up less than 0.025% of the sample.

V trim: 9 bases; J trim: 3 bases; unmatched bases: 3. The germline V gene supplies CDR1 SGDLS and CDR2 YYNGEE. The CDR3 measures 12 amino acids from cysteine to phenylalanine. The DNA shown is the 36-base CDR3, in frame from base 1. The paper's findings and limits, for the study overall: Because cDNA rather than genomic DNA was sequenced, highly expressing activated cells could have been over-represented, although no difference in activation and CD3 levels was found between groups. The naive, central memory and regulatory TCRB repertoires appeared to resemble one another more closely among patients than among healthy donors. Only small numbers of individuals were included in the HLA sub-analyses, which left unresolved whether HLA type had any influence on TCRB rearrangement. In all four CD4+ subsets, TCRB CDR3 length was moderately but significantly shorter in type 1 diabetes patients. At VDJ recombination sites, type 1 diabetes patients had fewer insertions and more deleted nucleotides, which implies abnormalities in thymic rearrangement. Shorter templates might be favored by PCR, yet because patient and control samples were amplified and corrected together, any such skew would affect both groups equally.

Each donor gave one peripheral blood draw, averaging around 120 mL, which was collected into heparinised tubes. Using a panel that included CD45RO, CCR7, CD25, CD127, CD95 and CD27, naive, central memory, regulatory and stem cell-like memory CD4+ T cells were sorted on a BD FACSAria II. All sorted populations exceeded 95% purity. PBMCs were isolated immediately by Lymphoprep density gradient centrifugation and stained directly without culture. To minimize batch effects, samples were stained and sorted in pairs, one healthy donor with one patient per experiment. The table lists this clone with a few counts. What antigen it recognizes has not been identified. Base qualities are not at hand, and no much larger clone is one base apart.

The sequence links TRBV9 to TRBJ2-3; TRBD2 aligns with 8 central bases. Source material: naive CD4+ T cells from blood. The sample's cell subset or site label, decoded: true naive CD4+ T cells. This TCR was recovered from a man between 18 and 35 years old with type 1 diabetes. The sequenced DNA is TGTGCCACCGGGGGGGAGACAGATACGCAGTATTTT. This codes for CATGGETDTQYF.